This T cell receptor (beta chain) comes out of a study of immune evolution from preneoplasia to lung adenocarcinoma. The ends lost 0 bases at V and 6 bases at J; junction bases unmatched: 3. This CDR3 is 16 amino acids long. The V gene's germline CDR1 is SGHRS and CDR2 YFSETQ. Measured with immunoSEQ multiplex PCR; TCRdb has only the in-frame clones, and not every one. The profile shows some 41,000 clones, 70% to 85% of them singletons. This chain uses TRBV5-1 with TRBJ2-2; 12 nucleotides line up with TRBD2. Sequencing was performed on FFPE invasive lung adenocarcinoma tissue. The clonotype comes from a person aged 55 to 70 with lung adenocarcinoma. CDR3 in amino acids: CASSLVPSGRAGELFF. DNA of the CDR3: TGCGCCAGCAGCTTGGTCCCTAGCGGGAGGGCCGGGGAGCTGTTTTTT.